This passage covers 8 T cell receptor beta chains from one sample sequenced in a study of early T cells in non-severe SARS-CoV-2 infection. MiXCR was run by TCRdb on the 5' RACE reads, yielding one entry per CDR3 protein. The table has fewer than 75,000 distinct CDR3 sequences, 20% seen once; the top ten hold 15% to 20%. The sequenced sample was whole blood, obtained at baseline. Every receptor here comes from an adult who was a healthcare worker with PCR-confirmed SARS-CoV-2 infection or an uninfected control (not recorded which).

The chain is built from TRBV12-3 or TRBV12-4 and TRBJ2-5; 8 bases line up with TRBD2. The V and J ends lost 3 bases and 4 bases, in that order; junction bases with no gene match: 4. The CDR3 has 14 residues. CDR3 nucleotide sequence: TGTGCCAGCAGTTTGAGGGCGGGGGGAGAGACCCAGTACTTC. This codes for CASSLRAGGETQYF.

In its sample, this clonotype was seen a few times. The chain uses TRBV19 and TRBJ2-3, with TRBD1 matching 7 bases. The CDR3 runs 13 residues. V shed 9 bases and J 5 bases; nucleotides not matched to a gene: 8. The germline CDR1 and CDR2 sequences are LNHDA and SQIVND (reference sequence). CDR3 sequence reads: CASSDRSEDTQYF. The CDR3 coding sequence is TGTGCCAGCTCGGACAGGAGTGAAGATACGCAGTATTTT.

A few counts support this clonotype. The chain combines TRBV7-9 with TRBJ2-3; D is uncertain. This CDR3 comprises 14 residues. In germline, CDR1 is SEHNR, CDR2 FQNEAQ (reference sequence). Trimming left V 7 bases short and J 0 bases short, with 11 bases between. DNA of the CDR3: TGTGCCAGCAAAGCAGTGACTAGCACAGATACGCAGTATTTT. This translates into CASKAVTSTDTQYF.

This clonotype was seen only once. The gene calls are TRBV4-1 and TRBJ2-3; possibly TRBD2 for D (7 bases). With 0 bases removed from V and 4 bases from J, the gap between germline ends came to 14 bases. This CDR3 has 16 residues. Germline assignment: CDR1 MGHRA and CDR2 YSYEKL. CDR3 sequence (DNA): TGCGCCAGCAGCCAAGACTCGAGGGGGGGCTCAGATACGCAGTATTTT. Protein sequence: CASSQDSRGGSDTQYF.

This clonotype was seen at least ten times. The V and J genes are TRBV20-1 and TRBJ2-1; D gene ambiguous. CDR1 DFQATT and CDR2 SNEGSKA come from the germline V gene (reference sequence). This CDR3 has 11 residues. The V gene lost 3 bases and the J gene lost 10 bases, with 10 bases spanning the gap. Here the CDR3 DNA reads TGCAGTGCTAGGTTGGTGGCAGAGCAGTTCTTC. Translating gives CSARLVAEQFF.

This clonotype was observed a handful of times. V and J are TRBV7-9 and TRBJ1-1, with no clear D. Germline V gene sequence: CDR1 SEHNR, CDR2 FQNEAQ (reference sequence). The CDR3 is 14 amino acids. Trimming removed 0 bases from V and 4 bases from J, with 9 bases in between. CDR3 in DNA: TGTGCCAGCAGCTTAGCGGTAGTTGGCACTGAAGCTTTCTTT. It is translated as CASSLAVVGTEAFF.

The rearrangement uses TRBV15 and TRBJ1-5; D is unclear. V was pared by 1 base and J by 11 bases, with 18 bases between. Germline lookup yields CDR1 LNHNV and CDR2 YYDKDF (reference sequence). This CDR3 spans 15 amino acids. CDR3 nucleotides: TGTGCCACCAGCAGAGGAATCGGTCTTATCCAGGCCCAGCATTTT. Protein: CATSRGIGLIQAQHF.

The table lists this clonotype with a count of one. At one end, the junction sequence differs from germline, possibly due to a read error. CDR3 protein: CVSTVTGVGDTQYF. DNA of the CDR3: TGTGTCAGCACCGTAACAGGCGTCGGTGATACGCAGTATTTT. This chain joins TRBV28 and TRBJ2-3; a weak D match, TRBD1 (5 bases). The CDR3 extends over 14 amino acids. Germline V gene data show CDR1 as MDHEN and CDR2 as SYDVKM. Together with reference TRBV28 and TRBJ2-3, the CDR3 gives the full variable domain: DVKVTQSSRYLVKRTGEKVFLECVQDMDHENMFWYRQDPGLGLRLIYFSYDVKMKEKGDIPEGYSVSREKKERFSLILESASTNQTSMYLCVSTVTGVGDTQYFGPGTRLTVL.